This entry is about one T cell receptor beta chain. Indicated time point: newly diagnosed GD, antithyroid drugs for less than 3 months. TCR sequences were obtained from RNA taken from PBMCs. Researchers made TCR beta libraries by using iRepertoire HTBI primers and running Arm-PCR on CDR3 regions. TCRdb re-called the multiplex PCR reads through MiXCR, storing one row per CDR3 protein. The sample consists of about 560,000 distinct CDR3 sequences, about 16% of them appearing once. Trimming shortened V by 6 bases and J by 10 bases, and 16 bases separated the two germline ends. This CDR3 is built from 13 residues. Germline-derived CDR1 and CDR2 are MNHNS and SASEGT. These data come from a study of regulatory T cells in long-lasting Graves disease. This sample also appeared in a second study, on T cells in Graves' hyperthyroidism and ophthalmopathy. That report adds: The HTBI primer set drove a first-round RT-PCR of the TCR CDR3.

The sequencing here drew on peripheral blood mononuclear cells (PBMCs), taken at new diagnosis, from a patient treated with antithyroid drugs. The clonotype comes from a man aged 18 to 30 with Graves disease. The chain couples TRBV6-1 to TRBJ2-1, with a tentative D call TRBD1 (6 bases). The CDR3 protein is CASRDRSRGEQFF. The CDR3 nucleotides read TGTGCCAGCAGAGACAGGTCTAGGGGCGAGCAGTTCTTC.